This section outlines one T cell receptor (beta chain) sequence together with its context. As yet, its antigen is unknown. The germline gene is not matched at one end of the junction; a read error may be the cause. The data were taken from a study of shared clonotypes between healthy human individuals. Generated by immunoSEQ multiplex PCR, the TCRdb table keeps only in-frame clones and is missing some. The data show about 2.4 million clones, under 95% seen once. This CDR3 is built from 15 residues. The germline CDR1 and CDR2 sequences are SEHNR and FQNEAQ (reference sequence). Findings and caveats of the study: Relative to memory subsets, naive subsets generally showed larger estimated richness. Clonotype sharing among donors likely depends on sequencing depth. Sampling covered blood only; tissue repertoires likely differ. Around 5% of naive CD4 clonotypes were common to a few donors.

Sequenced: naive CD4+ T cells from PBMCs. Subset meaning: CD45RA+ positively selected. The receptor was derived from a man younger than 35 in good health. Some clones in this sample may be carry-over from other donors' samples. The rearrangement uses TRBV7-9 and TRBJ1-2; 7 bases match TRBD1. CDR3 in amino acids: CASSLEGTVNYGYTF. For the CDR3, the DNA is TGTGCCAGCAGTTTAGAGGGGACAGTTAACTATGGCTACACCTTC.